Each of the 22 T cell receptor beta chains below was sequenced from the same sample in a study of blood T cell repertoires in COVID-19. Assay: immunoSEQ multiplex PCR; the TCRdb copy retains only in-frame clones and omits some. The sample lists approximately 250,000 clones; 84% were seen once. Sequencing was carried out using peripheral blood. These TCRs come from a human donor in a cohort sampled during active COVID-19.

The genes are TRBV7-8 and TRBJ1-5; 12 positions agree with TRBD1. The V gene end was trimmed by 5 bases and the J gene end by 3 bases; junction bases not matched to a gene: 20. The CDR3 is 21 amino acids. Germline loops: CDR1 SGHVS, CDR2 FQNEAQ. CDR3 nucleotides: TGTGCCAGCAGCGCTGGCCCCGGTGGGACAGGGGGCCGGGTAGTCAATCAGCCCCAGCATTTT. Amino acids: CASSAGPGGTGGRVVNQPQHF. Supplemented by reference TRBV7-8 and TRBJ1-5, the full variable domain reads GAGVSQSPRYKVAKRGQDVALRCDPISGHVSLFWYQQALGQGPEFLTYFQNEAQLDKSGLPSDRFFAERPEGSVSTLKIQRTQQEDSAVYLCASSAGPGGTGGRVVNQPQHFGDGTRLSIL.

The chain uses TRBV28 and TRBJ1-5; D gene unclear. V was pared by 1 base and J by 9 bases, with 13 bases between. The CDR3 sequence is 14 residues long. In germline, CDR1 is MDHEN, CDR2 SYDVKM. CDR3 protein: CASSLYAGGVPQHF. DNA for the CDR3: TGTGCCAGCAGTTTATACGCGGGTGGGGTGCCCCAGCATTTT.

This sequence joins TRBV6-2 or TRBV6-3 and TRBJ2-7; a weak D match, TRBD2 (6 bases). The length of the CDR3 is 14 residues. V lost 6 bases and J 3 bases, leaving 15 bases between the germline ends. CDR1 and CDR2 from the germline V gene are MNHEY and SVGEGT. CDR3 DNA sequence: TGTGCCAGCAGCCCACCGGGACTTATCTACGAGCAGTACTTC. Translation: CASSPPGLIYEQYF.

The DNA of the CDR3 is TGTGCCAGTATGACAGAGTCTCGACAGCAGTACTTC. Amino acids: CASMTESRQQYF. The genes are TRBV19 and TRBJ2-7, with D perhaps TRBD1 (5 bases). CDR3 size: 12 residues. CDR1 LNHDA and CDR2 SQIVND come from the germline V gene (reference sequence). The V and J ends lost 7 bases and 8 bases respectively, with 15 bases between them.

This clone was observed once. The V gene is TRBV13, the J gene TRBJ2-1; tentative D call: TRBD1 (6 bases). This CDR3 spans 14 amino acids. The germline V and J ends were trimmed by 5 bases and 6 bases, with 14 bases remaining between them. Germline CDR1 PRHDT, CDR2 FYEKMQ (reference sequence). Here the CDR3 reads CASSPGTRFNEQFF. The CDR3, as DNA: TGTGCCAGCAGCCCCGGGACAAGGTTCAATGAGCAGTTCTTC.

This clone was found a few times. This chain links TRBV19 with TRBJ1-2; TRBD1 agrees at 9 bases. The CDR3 loop spans 15 amino acids. Germline lookup yields CDR1 LNHDA and CDR2 SQIVND (reference sequence). V trimming: 9 bases; J trimming: 5 bases; junction bases outside the gene matches: 13. The CDR3 loop reads CASTNRGLVQYGYTF. The CDR3 DNA reads TGTGCCAGCACGAACAGGGGGCTCGTTCAATATGGCTACACCTTC.

The chain recombines TRBV11-2 with TRBJ2-7; D not resolved. The germline V and J ends were trimmed by 1 base and 3 bases, with 4 bases remaining between them. The CDR3 is 12 amino acids. In germline, CDR1 is SGHAT, CDR2 FQNNGV. Here the CDR3 DNA reads TGTGCCAGCAGCTTAGCGGGCTACGAGCAGTACTTC. It codes for CASSLAGYEQYF.

This clone has a single count. V usage is TRBV6-1 and J usage is TRBJ2-3; D is perhaps TRBD1 (7 bases). Germline V gene lookup returns CDR1 MNHNS and CDR2 SASEGT. CDR3 length: 16 residues. V was shortened by 4 bases and J by 5 bases, with 19 bases between the two germline ends. This CDR3 is CASSGETGARGDTQYF. CDR3 DNA: TGTGCCAGCAGTGGCGAAACAGGGGCGCGGGGAGATACGCAGTATTTT.

V is TRBV7-9 and J is TRBJ2-3, with TRBD2 matching over 9 bases. V lost 5 bases, J lost 3 bases, and 9 bases stayed unmatched. CDR1 is SEHNR, CDR2 FQNEAQ, per germline (reference sequence). This CDR3 contains 16 residues. DNA for the CDR3: TGTGCCAGCAGCCCCACGACTAGCGGAATTACAGATACGCAGTATTTT. Translated, it gives CASSPTTSGITDTQYF.

The genes are TRBV6-5 and TRBJ1-5, with 11 bases that match TRBD1. This CDR3 comprises 14 residues. After removal of 4 bases from V and 9 bases from J, the junction contained 5 bases not matched to a gene. The V gene's germline CDR1 is MNHEY and CDR2 SVGAGI. CDR3 DNA sequence: TGTGCCAGCAGTTCACGGACAGGGGGCGGGCCCCAGCATTTT. As protein: CASSSRTGGGPQHF.

V usage is TRBV5-1 and J usage is TRBJ2-7; 9 bases match TRBD1. This CDR3 has 16 residues. V lost 4 bases to trimming and J lost 5 bases; unmatched junction nucleotides: 13. Looked up from germline, CDR1 is SGHRS and CDR2 is YFSETQ. The CDR3 DNA sequence: TGCGCCAGCAGCCCGAACTCCGGGACAGGGCTCCACGAGCAGTACTTC. Translating it yields CASSPNSGTGLHEQYF.

The table lists this clone with many counts. The chain carries TRBV15 and TRBJ1-1; no clear D gene. Trimming shortened V by 1 base and J by 10 bases, and 16 bases separated the two germline ends. Looked up from germline, CDR1 is LNHNV and CDR2 is YYDKDF (reference sequence). CDR3 length: 14 residues. The CDR3 spells CATSRGTLEYGAFF. CDR3 coding DNA: TGTGCCACCAGCAGAGGGACTTTAGAATACGGAGCTTTCTTT.

DNA of the CDR3: TGCGCCAGCAGCCAGGATGGACAGGACCTACTAAACACCATATATTTT. Residues: CASSQDGQDLLNTIYF. The chain couples TRBV5-1 to TRBJ1-3; TRBD1 matches at 7 bases. J lost 6 bases, V lost 4 bases, and 13 bases had no gene match. Germline V gene sequence: CDR1 SGHRS, CDR2 YFSETQ. CDR3 length: 16 amino acids.

The chain joins TRBV15 to TRBJ2-5, with TRBD2 identical over 8 bases. Germline lookup yields CDR1 LNHNV and CDR2 YYDKDF (reference sequence). The CDR3 is 15 amino acids. J lost 5 bases, V lost 0 bases, and 5 bases had no gene match. CDR3 loop: CATSRDRGGLETQYF. CDR3 bases: TGTGCCACCAGCAGAGATCGGGGGGGCCTGGAGACCCAGTACTTC.

This clone has more than one count but fewer than ten. V gene TRBV9 combines with J gene TRBJ2-7; 8 bases are a match to TRBD1. Germline CDR1 and CDR2: SGDLS and YYNGEE. V was clipped by 3 bases and J by 6 bases; unmatched bases: 14. This CDR3 has 16 amino acids. The CDR3 sequence: CASSGEGTGRGSEQYF. The CDR3 coding sequence is TGTGCCAGCAGCGGAGAAGGGACAGGTCGGGGGAGCGAGCAGTACTTC.

The V call is TRBV6-1, the J call TRBJ2-3, with 11 nucleotides matching TRBD2. This CDR3 region has 18 residues. The germline CDR1 and CDR2 sequences are MNHNS and SASEGT. Trimming cost V 3 bases and J 0 bases; bases outside gene matches: 8. The CDR3 is CASSEDPGLAESTDTQYF. CDR3 bases: TGTGCCAGCAGTGAGGACCCGGGACTAGCGGAGAGCACAGATACGCAGTATTTT.

This chain joins TRBV6-2 or TRBV6-3 and TRBJ2-3; 10 nucleotides align to TRBD2. Trimming at V came to 5 bases and at J to 1 base, leaving 3 bases not matched to a gene. Germline V gives CDR1 MNHEY, CDR2 SVGEGT. There are 15 residues in the CDR3. The CDR3 region is CASSAGTSGTDTQYF. CDR3 coding DNA: TGTGCCAGCAGTGCCGGGACTAGCGGCACAGATACGCAGTATTTT.

This clone was observed a single time. V and J are TRBV6-1 and TRBJ2-1; 14 nucleotides match TRBD2. CDR3 length: 18 amino acids. CDR1 MNHNS and CDR2 SASEGT come from the germline V gene. With V trimmed by 4 bases and J by 0 bases, 5 bases remained unmatched. In DNA, the CDR3 is TGTGCCAGCAGTGGGGGACTAGCGGGGGTAAGCTCCTACAATGAGCAGTTCTTC. Residues: CASSGGLAGVSSYNEQFF.

The chain links TRBV7-2 to TRBJ2-1; 8 positions agree with TRBD2. The length of the CDR3 is 17 residues. Per germline, CDR1 SGHTA and CDR2 FQGNSA. V lost 2 bases, J lost 4 bases, and 10 bases stayed unmatched. This CDR3 reads CASSLRPGGAMYNEQFF. The CDR3 region has the DNA TGTGCCAGCAGCTTACGCCCCGGGGGGGCCATGTACAATGAGCAGTTCTTC.

The chain has TRBV7-6 and TRBJ2-5; D may be TRBD2 (6 bases). V lost 3 bases and J lost 5, with 19 bases in between. Per the germline V gene, CDR1 is SGHVS and CDR2 is FNYEAQ. The CDR3 spans 16 residues. The CDR3, as DNA: TGTGCCAGCAGCTTTACTCCCGGGGGTGCCGGGGAGACCCAGTACTTC. Translated: CASSFTPGGAGETQYF.

The chain uses TRBV7-6 and TRBJ1-3; 9 nucleotides match TRBD1. The germline CDR1 and CDR2 sequences are SGHVS and FNYEAQ. The CDR3 is 17 amino acids. The trim removed 2 bases at V and 5 bases at J, leaving 10 bases unmatched. The CDR3 nucleotides read TGTGCCAGCAGCTTATTGGGGACAGGGACAGCCAGAAACACCATATATTTT. Residues: CASSLLGTGTARNTIYF.

This clone was recorded once. The gene calls are TRBV6-2 or TRBV6-3 and TRBJ2-2; TRBD1 matches 7 bases. The CDR3 loop spans 16 amino acids. J lost 3 bases, V lost 0 bases, and 4 bases had no gene match. Germline CDR1 is MNHEY and CDR2 is SVGEGT. CDR3 nucleotides: TGTGCCAGCAGTTACTCGGGGCAGGGGGACACCGGGGAGCTGTTTTTT. Residues: CASSYSGQGDTGELFF.